The clone carrying this T cell receptor (beta chain) showed up many times. No antigen is known for it. These data belong to a study of CD8 T cells in ankylosing spondylitis. General study findings and limits: The clones that were linked to disease were reported to be significantly enriched in matched synovial fluid samples from ankylosing spondylitis patients. Characteristic of ankylosing spondylitis blood, it appeared, was a TCR beta motif comprising several highly homologous variants.

The germline CDR1 and CDR2 sequences are MNHEY and SMNVEV (reference sequence). Trimming left V 5 bases short and J 9 bases short, with 17 bases between. This CDR3 region has 15 residues. TCRdb re-called the 5' RACE reads through MiXCR, storing one row per CDR3 protein. This table holds more than 95,000 distinct CDR3 sequences, about 8.6% found once. The sample was blood, either unsorted or a sorted T cell fraction (not recorded which). This chain connects TRBV27 to TRBJ1-6; weak D call: TRBD1 (6 bases). The sequence was obtained from a male donor with ankylosing spondylitis or in good health (not recorded which). In DNA, the CDR3 is TGTGCCAGCAGTGCTCGGGGGGCGTCGGGTTCACCCCTCCACTTT. Its protein product is CASSARGASGSPLHF.